What follows are 16 T cell receptor beta chains derived from one specimen sequenced in a study of T cell repertoires in aging, cancer and after chemotherapy. The template was genomic DNA from peripheral blood, not RNA. TRB rearrangements spanning V, D and J were amplified using mixed TRB-A/B primers. A single record per CDR3 protein comes from TCRdb applying MiXCR to the multiplex PCR reads. There are 9,500 or so distinct CDR3 sequences in the sample; around 22% occur only once, and roughly 2.6% lies in the top ten. The specimen sequenced was blood. All receptors derive from a human donor in good health.

The gene calls are TRBV28 and TRBJ2-3; 7 bases match TRBD2. J lost 4 bases, V lost 2 bases, and 3 bases had no gene match. CDR3 length: 14 residues. Germline V gene data show CDR1 as MDHEN and CDR2 as SYDVKM. The CDR3 nucleotides read TGTGCCAGCAGTTTAGCGGGAGCCCCAGATACGCAGTATTTT. As protein: CASSLAGAPDTQYF.

This clonotype showed up just a few times. The chain joins TRBV20-1 to TRBJ1-4; D possibly corresponds to TRBD1 (6 bases). The germline CDR1 and CDR2 sequences are DFQATT and SNEGSKA (reference sequence). Trimming shortened V by 6 bases and J by 3 bases, and 14 bases separated the two germline ends. CDR3 length equals 14 residues. The CDR3 loop is CSAHYRASNEKLFF. Written as DNA, the CDR3 is TGCAGTGCGCATTACAGGGCGTCTAATGAAAAACTGTTTTTT.

The chain links TRBV27 to TRBJ2-2; 13 bases align to TRBD2. Per germline, CDR1 MNHEY and CDR2 SMNVEV (reference sequence). V was pared by 2 bases and J by 0 bases, with 9 bases of the junction left unmatched. The CDR3 consists of 20 residues. The CDR3 sequence: CASSLRGLAGRASNTGELFF. The CDR3 bases are TGTGCCAGCAGTTTAAGGGGACTAGCGGGAAGAGCCTCGAACACCGGGGAGCTGTTTTTT.

This clonotype is labeled as medium-sized. The chain links TRBV27 to TRBJ1-5; no reliable D call. Germline V gene sequence: CDR1 MNHEY, CDR2 SMNVEV (reference sequence). The CDR3 loop spans 13 amino acids. V was trimmed by 2 bases and J by 4 bases, leaving 6 bases between them. CDR3 sequence reads: CASSLMPNQPQHF. The CDR3 region has the DNA TGTGCCAGCAGTTTAATGCCTAATCAGCCCCAGCATTTT.

The chain combines TRBV5-3 with TRBJ2-7; 13 bases map to TRBD2. TRBV5-3 is identified as an open reading frame with a role that is uncertain. The length of the CDR3 is 17 residues. V dropped 4 bases and J dropped 2; count of bases not matched to a gene: 9. CDR3 amino acids: CARSPRLAGGQTYEQYF. Written as DNA, the CDR3 is TGTGCCAGAAGCCCCCGACTAGCGGGAGGCCAAACCTACGAGCAGTACTTC.

By share of the sample, this clonotype is medium-sized. V gene TRBV19 combines with J gene TRBJ2-2; D possibly corresponds to TRBD1 (6 bases). This CDR3 is 15 amino acids long. Trimming cost V 4 bases and J 7 bases, with 16 bases left between them. CDR1 and CDR2 (germline): LNHDA, SQIVND (reference sequence). CDR3 in DNA: TGTGCCAGTAGTAACCCGGGACACCGGGTCGGGGAGCTGTTTTTT. It encodes CASSNPGHRVGELFF.

The chain joins TRBV6-2 or TRBV6-3 to TRBJ2-7; TRBD1 agrees at 9 bases. Losses at the gene ends were 2 bases for V and 2 bases for J; bases not matched to a gene: 7. Per germline, CDR1 MNHEY and CDR2 SVGEGT. The CDR3 has 16 amino acids. The CDR3 loop is CASSYRAGTGTYEQYF. CDR3 nucleotides: TGTGCCAGCAGTTACAGGGCCGGGACAGGGACCTACGAGCAGTACTTC.

This clonotype is medium-sized (0.01 to 0.1%). This rearrangement joins TRBV6-4 to TRBJ2-1; TRBD2 matches at 12 bases. This CDR3 region has 15 residues. Germline CDR1 reads MRHNA; CDR2 reads SNTAGT. The junction had 10 bases not matched to a gene; V was cut back by 7 bases and J by 9 bases. CDR3 bases: TGTGCCAGCACATTGCTAGCGGGAGGGCCGGGTGAGCAGTTCTTC. This encodes CASTLLAGGPGEQFF.

This clonotype counts as medium-sized. V usage is TRBV19 and J usage is TRBJ1-1, with a possible D match to TRBD1 (6 bases). Trimming took off 5 bases at V and 5 bases at J, with 15 bases between the two ends. Germline CDR1 reads LNHDA; CDR2 reads SQIVND (reference sequence). The CDR3 is 14 residues long. The DNA of the CDR3 is TGTGCCAGTAGTGGGGGAATTACAGGGACTGAAGCTTTCTTT. This gives the protein CASSGGITGTEAFF.

This sequence joins TRBV6-2 or TRBV6-3 and TRBJ2-1; 7 bases match TRBD2. Trimming removed 8 bases from V and 7 bases from J; junction bases left unmatched: 8. The CDR3 is 13 residues long. In germline, CDR1 is MNHEY, CDR2 SVGEGT. CDR3 DNA: TGTGCCAGCGGACGCCTAGCGGAAAATGAGCAGTTCTTC. Its translation: CASGRLAENEQFF.

The chain employs TRBV7-2 and TRBJ2-7; no reliable D call. V dropped 6 bases and J dropped 0 bases, with 9 bases sitting between them. CDR3 length equals 13 residues. Germline values: CDR1 SGHTA, CDR2 FQGNSA. The CDR3 region is CASSGSYSYEQYF. The CDR3, as DNA: TGTGCCAGCAGTGGATCGTACTCCTACGAGCAGTACTTC.

In this sample, this clonotype turned up a few times. This chain uses TRBV28 with TRBJ2-1; 10 nucleotides match TRBD2. Germline V CDR1 and CDR2: MDHEN, SYDVKM. CDR3 length: 17 residues. The V segment lost 8 bases and the J segment 4 bases; nucleotides outside the gene matches: 14. In nucleotides, the CDR3 is TGTGCCAGCGGGGGGCCCCCCGGACTAGCGGATTACAATGAGCAGTTCTTC. Translation: CASGGPPGLADYNEQFF.

This clonotype is labeled as medium-sized. J is TRBJ1-1 and V is TRBV7-2; D gene unclear. Germline-derived CDR1 and CDR2 are SGHTA and FQGNSA. The CDR3 contains 11 residues. The V end lost 1 base, the J end lost 4 bases, and 1 base lay between the germline ends. The CDR3 region has the DNA TGTGCCAGCAGCTTAGTCACTGAAGCTTTCTTT. Translation: CASSLVTEAFF. Together with reference TRBV7-2 and TRBJ1-1, the CDR3 gives the full variable domain: GAGVSQSPSNKVTEKGKDVELRCDPISGHTALYWYRQSLGQGLEFLIYFQGNSAPDKSGLPSDRFSAERTGGSVSTLTIQRTQQEDSAVYLCASSLVTEAFFGQGTRLTVV.

In this sample, this clonotype is medium-sized (0.01 to 0.1%). One end of the junction varies from germline; a read error may be responsible. This rearrangement joins TRBV5-4 to TRBJ1-1; TRBD1 aligns across 10 bases. The germline gives CDR1 SGHNT, CDR2 YYREEE (reference sequence). The CDR3 loop spans 12 amino acids. This CDR3 is CASSGGRGTGAW. In DNA, the CDR3 is TGTGCCAGCAGCGGAGGAAGAGGGACAGGGGCATGG.

This clonotype has more than one count but fewer than ten. In DNA form, the CDR3 reads TGTGCCAGTAGTTTGGTCCTGGGGAGCTCCTACAATGAGCAGTTCTTC. The encoded protein is CASSLVLGSSYNEQFF. This sequence joins TRBV19 and TRBJ2-1, with D perhaps TRBD2 (5 bases). Germline V gene sequence: CDR1 LNHDA, CDR2 SQIVND (reference sequence). There are 16 residues in the CDR3. Trimming removed 5 bases at V and 0 bases at J, with 14 bases between.

This sequence joins TRBV10-3 and TRBJ2-3, with 10 bases that match TRBD1. This CDR3 is built from 15 residues. Germline-derived CDR1 and CDR2 are ENHRY and SYGVKD. The CDR3 spells CSTATGGVGADTQYF. The CDR3 DNA sequence: TGTTCCACCGCGACAGGGGGCGTGGGTGCAGATACGCAGTATTTT.